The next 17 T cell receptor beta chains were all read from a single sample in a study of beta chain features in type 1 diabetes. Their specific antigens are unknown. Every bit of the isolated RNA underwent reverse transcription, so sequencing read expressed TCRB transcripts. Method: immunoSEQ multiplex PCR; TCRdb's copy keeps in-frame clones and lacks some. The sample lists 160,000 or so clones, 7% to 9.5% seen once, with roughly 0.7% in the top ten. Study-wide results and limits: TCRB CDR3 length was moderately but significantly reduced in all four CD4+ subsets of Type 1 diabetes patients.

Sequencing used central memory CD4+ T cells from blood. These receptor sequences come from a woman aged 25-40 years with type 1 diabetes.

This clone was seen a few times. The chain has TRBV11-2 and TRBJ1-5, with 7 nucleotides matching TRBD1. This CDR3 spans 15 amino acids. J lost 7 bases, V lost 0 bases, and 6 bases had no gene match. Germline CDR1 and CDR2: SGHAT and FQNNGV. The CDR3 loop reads CASSLDPTGAQPQHF. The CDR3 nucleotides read TGTGCCAGCAGCTTAGATCCAACAGGGGCACAGCCCCAGCATTTT.

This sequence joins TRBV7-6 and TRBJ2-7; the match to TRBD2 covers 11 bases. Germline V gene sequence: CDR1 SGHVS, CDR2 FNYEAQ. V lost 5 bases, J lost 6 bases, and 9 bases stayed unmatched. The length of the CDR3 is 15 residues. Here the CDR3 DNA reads TGTGCCAGCAGCCTCAGCTATGGGACTAGCGGCGAGCAGTACTTC. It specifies CASSLSYGTSGEQYF.

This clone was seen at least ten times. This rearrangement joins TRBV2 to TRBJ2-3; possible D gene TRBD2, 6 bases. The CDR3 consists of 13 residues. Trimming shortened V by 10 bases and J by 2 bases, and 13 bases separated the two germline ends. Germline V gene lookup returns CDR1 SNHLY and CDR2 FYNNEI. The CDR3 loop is CATHSGYTDTQYF. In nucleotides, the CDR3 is TGTGCCACGCATAGCGGCTACACAGATACGCAGTATTTT.

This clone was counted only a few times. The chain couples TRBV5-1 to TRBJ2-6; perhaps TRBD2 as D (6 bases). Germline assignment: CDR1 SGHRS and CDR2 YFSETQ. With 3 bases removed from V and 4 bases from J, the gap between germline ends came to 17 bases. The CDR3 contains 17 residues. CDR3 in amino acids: CASSYQSQGGGANVLTF. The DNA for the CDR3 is TGCGCCAGCAGCTACCAATCCCAGGGAGGCGGGGCCAACGTCCTGACTTTC. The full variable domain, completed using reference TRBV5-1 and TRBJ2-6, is KAGVTQTPRYLIKTRGQQVTLSCSPISGHRSVSWYQQTPGQGLQFLFEYFSETQRNKGNFPGRFSGRQFSNSRSEMNVSTLELGDSALYLCASSYQSQGGGANVLTFGAGSRLTVL.

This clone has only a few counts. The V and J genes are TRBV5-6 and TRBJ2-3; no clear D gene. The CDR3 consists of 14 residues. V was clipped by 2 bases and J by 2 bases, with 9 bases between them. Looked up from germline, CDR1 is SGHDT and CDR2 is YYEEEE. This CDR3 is CASSLPGPTDTQYF. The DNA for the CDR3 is TGTGCCAGCAGCTTACCAGGCCCCACAGATACGCAGTATTTT.

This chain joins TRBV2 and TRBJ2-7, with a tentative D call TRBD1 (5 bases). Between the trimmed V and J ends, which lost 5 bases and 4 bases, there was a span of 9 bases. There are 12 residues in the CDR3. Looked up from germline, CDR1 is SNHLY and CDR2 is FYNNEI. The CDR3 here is CASSQTGYEQYF. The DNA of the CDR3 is TGTGCCAGCAGTCAAACAGGTTACGAGCAGTACTTC.

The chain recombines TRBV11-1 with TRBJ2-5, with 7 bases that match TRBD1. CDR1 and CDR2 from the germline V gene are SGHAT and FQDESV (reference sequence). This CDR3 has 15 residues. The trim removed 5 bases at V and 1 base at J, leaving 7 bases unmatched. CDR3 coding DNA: TGTGCCAGCAGCCGTAACTGGGACAGCCAAGAGACCCAGTACTTC. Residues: CASSRNWDSQETQYF. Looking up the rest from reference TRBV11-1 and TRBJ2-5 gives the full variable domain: EAEVAQSPRYKITEKSQAVAFWCDPISGHATLYWYRQILGQGPELLVQFQDESVVDDSQLPKDRFSAERLKGVDSTLKIQPAELGDSAMYLCASSRNWDSQETQYFGPGTRLLVL.

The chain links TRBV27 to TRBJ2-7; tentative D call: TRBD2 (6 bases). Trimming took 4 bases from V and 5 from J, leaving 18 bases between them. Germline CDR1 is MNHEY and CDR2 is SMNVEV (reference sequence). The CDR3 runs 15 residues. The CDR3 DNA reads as TGTGCCAGCAGTTCGGATCGACTAGGGAGAAACGAGCAGTACTTC. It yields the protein CASSSDRLGRNEQYF.

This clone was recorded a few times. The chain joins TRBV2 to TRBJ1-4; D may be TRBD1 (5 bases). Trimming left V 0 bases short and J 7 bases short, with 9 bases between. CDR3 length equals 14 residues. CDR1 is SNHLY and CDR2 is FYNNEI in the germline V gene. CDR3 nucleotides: TGTGCCAGCAGTGAAGCGCATCAGGGTGAAAAACTGTTTTTT. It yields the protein CASSEAHQGEKLFF.

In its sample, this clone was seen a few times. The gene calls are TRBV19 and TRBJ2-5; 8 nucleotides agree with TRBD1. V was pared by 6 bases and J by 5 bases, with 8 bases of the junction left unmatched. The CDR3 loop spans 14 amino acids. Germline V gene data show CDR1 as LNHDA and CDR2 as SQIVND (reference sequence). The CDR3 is CASSTQGAAETQYF. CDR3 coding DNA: TGTGCCAGTAGCACCCAGGGGGCAGCTGAGACCCAGTACTTC.

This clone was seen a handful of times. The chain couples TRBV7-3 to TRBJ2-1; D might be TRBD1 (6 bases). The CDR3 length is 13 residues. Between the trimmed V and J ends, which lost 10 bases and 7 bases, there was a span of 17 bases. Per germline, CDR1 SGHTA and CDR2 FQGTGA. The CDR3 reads CATNEGQLNEQFF. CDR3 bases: TGTGCCACCAACGAAGGACAGTTAAATGAGCAGTTCTTC.

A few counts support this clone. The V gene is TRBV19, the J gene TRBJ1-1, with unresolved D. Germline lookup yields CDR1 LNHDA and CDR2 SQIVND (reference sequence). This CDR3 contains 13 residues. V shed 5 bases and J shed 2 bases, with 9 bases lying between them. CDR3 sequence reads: CASSSQFNTEAFF. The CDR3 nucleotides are TGTGCCAGTAGTTCACAATTTAACACTGAAGCTTTCTTT.

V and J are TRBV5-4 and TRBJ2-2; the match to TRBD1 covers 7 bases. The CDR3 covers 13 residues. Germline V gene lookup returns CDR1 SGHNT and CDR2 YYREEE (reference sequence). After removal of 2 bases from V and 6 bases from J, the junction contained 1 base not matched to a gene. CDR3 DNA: TGTGCCAGCAGCTTAGGACAGGCCGGGGAGCTGTTTTTT. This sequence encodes CASSLGQAGELFF.

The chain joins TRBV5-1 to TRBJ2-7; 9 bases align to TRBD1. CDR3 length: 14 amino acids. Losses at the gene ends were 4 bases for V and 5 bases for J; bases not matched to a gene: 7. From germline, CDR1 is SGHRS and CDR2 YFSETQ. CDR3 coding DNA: TGCGCCAGCAGCCTACAGGGGGCTGACAACGAGCAGTACTTC. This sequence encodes CASSLQGADNEQYF.

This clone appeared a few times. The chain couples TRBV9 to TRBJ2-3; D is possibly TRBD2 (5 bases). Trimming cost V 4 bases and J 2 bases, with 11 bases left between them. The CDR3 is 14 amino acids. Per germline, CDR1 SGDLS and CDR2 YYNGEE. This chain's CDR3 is CASSSSGDTDTQYF. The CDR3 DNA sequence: TGTGCCAGCAGCTCGAGCGGAGACACAGATACGCAGTATTTT.

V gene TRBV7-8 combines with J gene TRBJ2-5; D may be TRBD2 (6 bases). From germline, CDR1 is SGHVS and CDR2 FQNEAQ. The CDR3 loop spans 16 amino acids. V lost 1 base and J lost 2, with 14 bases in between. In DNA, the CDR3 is TGTGCCAGCAGCTTAGGAGGACTAACAACTCAAGAGACCCAGTACTTC. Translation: CASSLGGLTTQETQYF.

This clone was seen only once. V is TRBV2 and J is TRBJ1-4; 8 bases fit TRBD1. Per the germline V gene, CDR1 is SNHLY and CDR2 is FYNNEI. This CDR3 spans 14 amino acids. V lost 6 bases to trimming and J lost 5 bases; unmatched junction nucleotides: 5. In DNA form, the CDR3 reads TGTGCCAGCAGACAGGGGGAGTACAATGAAAAACTGTTTTTT. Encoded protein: CASRQGEYNEKLFF.